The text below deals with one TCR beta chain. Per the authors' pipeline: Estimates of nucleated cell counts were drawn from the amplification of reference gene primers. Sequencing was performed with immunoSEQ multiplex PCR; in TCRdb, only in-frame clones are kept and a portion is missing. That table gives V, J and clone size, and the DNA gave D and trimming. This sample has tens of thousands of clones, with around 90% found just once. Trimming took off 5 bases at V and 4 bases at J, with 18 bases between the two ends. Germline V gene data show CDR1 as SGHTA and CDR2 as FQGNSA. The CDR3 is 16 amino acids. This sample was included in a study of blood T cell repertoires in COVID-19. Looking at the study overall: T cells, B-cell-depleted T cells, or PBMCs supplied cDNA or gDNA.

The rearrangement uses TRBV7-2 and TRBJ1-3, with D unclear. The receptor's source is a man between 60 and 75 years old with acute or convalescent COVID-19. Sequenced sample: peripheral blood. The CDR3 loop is CASSPGTSRVGNTIYF. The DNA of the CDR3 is TGTGCCAGCAGCCCAGGCACGAGCAGAGTCGGAAACACCATATATTTT.